The 17 T cell receptor beta chains below come from one sample, sequenced in a study of control samples from healthy donors and cancer patients. Here immunoSEQ multiplex PCR was the method, and the copy in TCRdb shows in-frame clones only, minus some. The data show 90,000 to 130,000 clones, approximately 82% seen once. The sequenced material came from blood. The receptors were sampled from a man aged 18 to 29 in good health.

The V and J genes are TRBV5-6 and TRBJ1-2; D is possibly TRBD1 (6 bases). This CDR3 is built from 14 residues. Germline lookup yields CDR1 SGHDT and CDR2 YYEEEE. V was clipped by 0 bases and J by 7 bases, with 13 bases between them. The CDR3 sequence is CASSLGQAKAGYTF. As DNA, the CDR3 is TGTGCCAGCAGCTTGGGACAGGCTAAGGCTGGCTACACCTTC.

The rearrangement links TRBV29-1 to TRBJ2-1; 9 bases are a match to TRBD2. The CDR3 has 14 amino acids. V lost 4 bases to trimming and J lost 0 bases; unmatched junction nucleotides: 1. In germline, CDR1 is SQVTM, CDR2 ANQGSEA. CDR3 coding DNA: TGCAGCGTTGCGCGGGGGGGCTCCTACAATGAGCAGTTCTTC. Translating gives CSVARGGSYNEQFF.

This chain's CDR3 is CASSPRTALSYGYTF. The CDR3 nucleotides read TGTGCCAGCAGCCCCCGGACAGCATTATCCTATGGCTACACCTTC. V is TRBV7-2 and J is TRBJ1-2; weak D call: TRBD1 (6 bases). The length of the CDR3 is 15 residues. CDR1 is SGHTA and CDR2 is FQGNSA in the germline V gene. Trimming removed 5 bases from V and 4 bases from J, with 17 bases in between.

This clone has a single count. V is TRBV6-6 and J is TRBJ1-5, with 10 bases matching TRBD1. The CDR3 totals 15 residues. V shed 7 bases, J shed 4 bases, and the junction held 7 bases outside the gene matches. CDR1 and CDR2 from the germline V gene are MNHNY and SVGAGI (reference sequence). The CDR3 reads CASTAWTGGNQPQHF. CDR3 DNA: TGTGCCAGCACCGCGTGGACAGGGGGTAATCAGCCCCAGCATTTT.

This rearrangement joins TRBV15 to TRBJ1-2; 7 nucleotides align to TRBD1. The trim removed 3 bases at V and 8 bases at J, leaving 6 bases unmatched. CDR1 LNHNV and CDR2 YYDKDF come from the germline V gene (reference sequence). This CDR3 has 13 amino acids. The CDR3 bases are TGTGCCACCAGCAGGGGACAGACGGAGGGCTACACCTTC. It specifies CATSRGQTEGYTF.

This clone is a singleton in its sample. This same CDR3 is encoded by further DNA sequences in the sample. V usage is TRBV2 and J usage is TRBJ2-5; TRBD1 might be the D (7 bases). Germline values: CDR1 SNHLY, CDR2 FYNNEI. V lost 6 bases and J 5 bases, leaving 10 bases between the germline ends. The CDR3 spans 12 residues. CDR3 region: CASSRGRETQYF. For the CDR3, the DNA is TGTGCCAGCAGCAGGGGGAGGGAGACCCAGTACTTC. Full variable domain (remainder filled in from reference TRBV2 and TRBJ2-5): EPEVTQTPSHQVTQMGQEVILRCVPISNHLYFYWYRQILGQKVEFLVSFYNNEISEKSEIFDDQFSVERPDGSNFTLKIRSTKLEDSAMYFCASSRGRETQYFGPGTRLLVL.

V and J are TRBV6-1 and TRBJ1-4, with D possibly TRBD1 on 5 matching bases. The germline V gene encodes CDR1 MNHNS and CDR2 SASEGT. This CDR3 is built from 19 residues. The V gene lost 0 bases and the J gene lost 0 bases, with 17 bases spanning the gap. The CDR3 spells CASSEALPGRKTTNEKLFF. The CDR3 DNA reads TGTGCCAGCAGTGAAGCGCTTCCAGGGAGAAAAACAACTAATGAAAAACTGTTTTTT.

The chain couples TRBV3-1 (or the pseudogene TRBV3-2) to TRBJ2-5; TRBD2 matches at 11 bases. This CDR3 has 21 amino acids. Germline V gene lookup returns CDR1 LGHDT and CDR2 YNNKEL (reference sequence). The V segment lost 3 bases and the J segment 5 bases; nucleotides outside the gene matches: 23. The CDR3, as DNA: TGTGCCAGCAGCCACGCCGAAAGCGGTAGCGGGGGGGCCGGTTATATGGAGACCCAGTACTTC. The encoded protein is CASSHAESGSGGAGYMETQYF.

This clone has just a few counts. The chain is built from TRBV5-6 and TRBJ1-2; D gene ambiguous. The germline V gene has CDR1 SGHDT and CDR2 YYEEEE. Trimming left V 4 bases short and J 3 bases short, with 16 bases between. This CDR3 region has 15 residues. In DNA form, the CDR3 reads TGTGCCAGCAGCCCGAGGCAGGCGGGGTACTATGGCTACACCTTC. Residues: CASSPRQAGYYGYTF. Combining the CDR3 with reference TRBV5-6 and TRBJ1-2 gives the whole variable domain DAGVTQSPTHLIKTRGQQVTLRCSPKSGHDTVSWYQQALGQGPQFIFQYYEEEERQRGNFPDRFSGHQFPNYSSELNVNALLLGDSALYLCASSPRQAGYYGYTFGSGTRLTVV.

In DNA, the CDR3 is TGTGCCAGCAGTTACTCCTGGGAGGGAGGGAACACTGAAGCTTTCTTT. Its translation: CASSYSWEGGNTEAFF. The V and J genes are TRBV6-5 and TRBJ1-1; D remains ambiguous. Germline V gene sequence: CDR1 MNHEY, CDR2 SVGAGI. The CDR3 consists of 16 residues. V was cut by 0 bases and J by 1 base, with 12 bases left in between.

V and J are TRBV27 and TRBJ2-5; 8 bases align to TRBD2. The CDR3 runs 12 residues. Germline CDR1 MNHEY, CDR2 SMNVEV (reference sequence). The CDR3 sequence: CGAGASQETQYF. The CDR3 region has the DNA TGTGGAGCGGGGGCCAGCCAAGAGACCCAGTACTTC.

This chain connects TRBV5-4 to TRBJ2-3; D call uncertain. Trimming removed 4 bases from V and 2 bases from J, with 11 bases in between. The CDR3 runs 14 residues. Germline V lookup: CDR1 SGHNT, CDR2 YYREEE (reference sequence). CDR3 in DNA: TGTGCCAGCAGCCTCGGAAGCGACACAGATACGCAGTATTTT. Its protein product is CASSLGSDTDTQYF.

CDR3 sequence reads: CASSYSSMGQETQYF. The CDR3 bases are TGTGCCAGCAGTTACTCCTCCATGGGGCAAGAGACCCAGTACTTC. The rearrangement uses TRBV6-2 or TRBV6-3 and TRBJ2-5; D remains ambiguous. CDR1 and CDR2 from the germline V gene are MNHEY and SVGEGT. The V end lost 0 bases, the J end lost 2 bases, and 10 bases lay between the germline ends. The CDR3 runs 15 residues.

The genes are TRBV28 and TRBJ2-7; no clear D gene. The CDR3 is 11 amino acids. CDR1 and CDR2 from the germline V gene are MDHEN and SYDVKM. V was clipped by 5 bases and J by 7 bases, with 9 bases between them. In DNA form, the CDR3 reads TGTGCCAGCAGTCTAATGTTGGAGCAGTACTTC. Its translation: CASSLMLEQYF.

This sequence joins TRBV6-5 and TRBJ1-6, with TRBD1 matching 7 bases. There are 13 residues in the CDR3. Germline V CDR1 and CDR2: MNHEY, SVGAGI. V dropped 6 bases and J dropped 7; count of bases not matched to a gene: 3. Here the CDR3 DNA reads TGTGCCAGCAGCGAGACAGGGAATTCACCCCTCCACTTT. It translates to CASSETGNSPLHF.

The sample holds one count of this clone. CDR3 protein: CATGGVGPGSYNEQFF. The CDR3 DNA follows: TGTGCCACCGGGGGGGTGGGCCCAGGGTCTTACAATGAGCAGTTCTTC. This chain uses TRBV24-1 with TRBJ2-1; 7 bases line up with TRBD2. There are 16 residues in the CDR3. CDR1 is KGHDR, CDR2 SFDVKD, per germline. Unmatched junction bases numbered 14, after V lost 9 bases and J lost 4 bases.

The CDR3 sequence is CSASLTAANTEAFF. The CDR3 DNA is TGCAGTGCTAGTTTGACAGCCGCGAACACTGAAGCTTTCTTT. The chain is built from TRBV20-1 and TRBJ1-1; a weak D match, TRBD1 (5 bases). The germline CDR1 and CDR2 sequences are DFQATT and SNEGSKA (reference sequence). The V end was cut by 3 bases, the J end by 1 base, with 12 bases between. This CDR3 region has 14 residues.